What follows is one TCR beta chain and its context. The sample is drawn from a study of blood T cell repertoires in COVID-19. Study context: Italy, Spain and the United States were the sources of the convalescent and acute COVID-19 samples. Sample material is recorded as cDNA or gDNA derived from T cells, B-cell-depleted T cells, or PBMCs.

Original handling: Amplification with reference gene primers provided the estimates of nucleated cell counts. The method was immunoSEQ multiplex PCR; TCRdb's version includes in-frame clones alone and lacks a portion of them. V and J calls and clone size are given by that table; D and trimming were obtained from the DNA. The sample lists under 45,000 clones, around 90% seen once, with 23% in the top ten. CDR1 is SGHDT, CDR2 YYEEEE, per germline. Trimming removed 4 bases at V and 7 bases at J, with 8 bases between. The CDR3 sequence is 12 residues long. The J gene is TRBJ2-2, the V gene TRBV5-6; possibly TRBD2 for D (6 bases). The sample was peripheral blood. The sequence was obtained from a woman older than 75 in a cohort sampled during active or convalescent COVID-19. CDR3 coding DNA: TGTGCCAGCAGCCATAGCGGCGGGGAGCTGTTTTTT. Translated: CASSHSGGELFF.